Below are 6 T cell receptor beta chains sequenced from a single sample in a study of identical twins (dated by TCRdb to the mid-2010s). The method behind the library was 5' RACE. Sequencing was carried out with an Illumina HiSeq 2000. TCRdb applied fastp at Q25 and MiXCR to the public reads, then kept only in-frame beta chains. Rows matching on CDR3 protein sequence are summarized as one entry with the most common DNA and genes. This sample comprises 450,000 or so distinct CDR3 sequences, less than 20% of them detected only once. More than 10% of the sample comes from the top ten. Material: naive T cells sorted from blood. The intended sense of this specimen's cell subset or site label: cells isolated with a human naive T-cell isolation kit. The receptors were gathered from a man aged 50 or older in good health.

Only a few counts were recorded for this clonotype. This chain links TRBV29-1 with TRBJ2-5; a possible D gene is TRBD2 (5 bases). Trimming left V 7 bases short and J 2 bases short, with 11 bases between. The CDR3 has 12 residues. The germline CDR1 and CDR2 sequences are SQVTM and ANQGSEA. CDR3 protein: CSGRSGQETQYF. As DNA, the CDR3 is TGCAGCGGAAGGAGCGGTCAAGAGACCCAGTACTTC. The full variable domain, rest sourced from reference TRBV29-1 and TRBJ2-5, is SAVISQKPSRDICQRGTSLTIQCQVDSQVTMMFWYRQQPGQSLTLIATANQGSEATYESGFVIDKFPISRPNLTFSTLTVSNMSPEDSSIYLCSGRSGQETQYFGPGTRLLVL.

This clonotype was seen a handful of times. V is TRBV4-1 and J is TRBJ2-3, with TRBD2 matching 13 bases. The CDR3 totals 18 residues. With V trimmed by 4 bases and J by 5 bases, 12 bases remained unmatched. Germline V gene sequence: CDR1 MGHRA, CDR2 YSYEKL. CDR3 DNA: TGCGCCAGCAGCCTTATACCTACTAGCGGGGGGGCCATAGATACGCAGTATTTT. This sequence encodes CASSLIPTSGGAIDTQYF.

The chain combines TRBV14 with TRBJ1-2; D gene ambiguous. The CDR3 has 13 amino acids. V lost 2 bases and J lost 8, with 12 bases in between. CDR1 is SGHDN, CDR2 FVKESK, per germline. For the CDR3, the DNA is TGTGCCAGCAGCCAAACCGCGGGTTACGGCTACACCTTC. Amino acids: CASSQTAGYGYTF.

A few counts support this clonotype. The chain has TRBV29-1 and TRBJ2-5; D unclear. The CDR3 has 13 residues. Germline CDR1 is SQVTM and CDR2 is ANQGSEA. V lost 1 base to trimming and J lost 4 bases, with 10 bases between them. The CDR3 loop is CSVEVVGAETQYF. The CDR3 nucleotides read TGCAGCGTTGAAGTTGTGGGCGCAGAGACCCAGTACTTC.

J is TRBJ2-7 and V is TRBV6-5; 11 nucleotides match TRBD2. CDR1 and CDR2 (germline): MNHEY, SVGAGI. The CDR3 consists of 18 residues. J gave up 2 bases and V 0 bases, and 9 bases lay outside the gene matches. The CDR3 sequence is CASSYSVASGGTAYEQYF. The CDR3 coding sequence is TGTGCCAGCAGTTACTCGGTCGCTAGCGGGGGGACTGCCTACGAGCAGTACTTC.

CDR3 residues: CASSLDLSGRDTQYF. CDR3 sequence (DNA): TGTGCCAGCAGCTTAGATCTCTCAGGGCGAGATACGCAGTATTTT. The chain uses TRBV11-2 and TRBJ2-3; weak D call: TRBD1 (5 bases). Looked up from germline, CDR1 is SGHAT and CDR2 is FQNNGV. Trimming removed 0 bases at V and 5 bases at J, with 12 bases between. The CDR3 spans 15 residues.